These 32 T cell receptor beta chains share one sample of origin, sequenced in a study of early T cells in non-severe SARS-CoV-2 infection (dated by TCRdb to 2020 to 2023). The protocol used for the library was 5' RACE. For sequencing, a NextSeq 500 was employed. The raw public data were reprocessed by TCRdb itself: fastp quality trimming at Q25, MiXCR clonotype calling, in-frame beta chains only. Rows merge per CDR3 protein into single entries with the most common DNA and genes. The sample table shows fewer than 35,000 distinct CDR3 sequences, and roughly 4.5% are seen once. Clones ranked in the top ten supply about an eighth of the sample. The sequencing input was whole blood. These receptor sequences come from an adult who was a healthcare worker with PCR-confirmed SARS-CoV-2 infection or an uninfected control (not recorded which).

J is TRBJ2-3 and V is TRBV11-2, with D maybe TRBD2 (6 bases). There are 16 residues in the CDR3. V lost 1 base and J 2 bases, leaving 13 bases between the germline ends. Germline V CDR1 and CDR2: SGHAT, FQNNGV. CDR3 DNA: TGTGCCAGCAGCTTAGTGCCCCTAGCGATCACAGATACGCAGTATTTT. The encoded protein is CASSLVPLAITDTQYF. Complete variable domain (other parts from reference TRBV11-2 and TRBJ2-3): EAGVAQSPRYKIIEKRQSVAFWCNPISGHATLYWYQQILGQGPKLLIQFQNNGVVDDSQLPKDRFSAERLKGVDSTLKIQPAKLEDSAVYLCASSLVPLAITDTQYFGPGTRLTVL.

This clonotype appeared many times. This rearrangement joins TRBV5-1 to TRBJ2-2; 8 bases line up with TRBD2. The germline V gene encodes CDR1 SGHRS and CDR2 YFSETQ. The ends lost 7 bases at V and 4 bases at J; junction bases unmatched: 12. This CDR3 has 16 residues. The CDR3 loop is CASGPLTGGGTGELFF. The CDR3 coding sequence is TGCGCCAGCGGACCCTTAACGGGAGGGGGCACCGGGGAGCTGTTTTTT.

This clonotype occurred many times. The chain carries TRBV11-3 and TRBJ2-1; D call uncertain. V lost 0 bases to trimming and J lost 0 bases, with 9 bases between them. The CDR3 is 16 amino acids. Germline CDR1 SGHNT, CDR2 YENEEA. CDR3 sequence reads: CASSLEGTNSYNEQFF. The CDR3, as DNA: TGTGCCAGCAGCTTAGAAGGCACTAACTCCTACAATGAGCAGTTCTTC.

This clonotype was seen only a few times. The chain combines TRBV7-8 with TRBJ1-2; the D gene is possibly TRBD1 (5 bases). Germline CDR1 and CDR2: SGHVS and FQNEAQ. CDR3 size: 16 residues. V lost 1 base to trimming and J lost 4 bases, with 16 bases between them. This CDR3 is CASSLEGLGESYGYTF. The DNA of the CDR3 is TGTGCCAGCAGCTTAGAAGGCTTGGGGGAGAGCTATGGCTACACCTTC.

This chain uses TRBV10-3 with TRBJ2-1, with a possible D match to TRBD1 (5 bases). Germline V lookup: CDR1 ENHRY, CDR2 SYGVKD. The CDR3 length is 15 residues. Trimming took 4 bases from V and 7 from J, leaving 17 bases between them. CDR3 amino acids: CAISVDMNKGNEQFF. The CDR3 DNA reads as TGTGCCATCAGTGTGGACATGAATAAAGGTAATGAGCAGTTCTTC.

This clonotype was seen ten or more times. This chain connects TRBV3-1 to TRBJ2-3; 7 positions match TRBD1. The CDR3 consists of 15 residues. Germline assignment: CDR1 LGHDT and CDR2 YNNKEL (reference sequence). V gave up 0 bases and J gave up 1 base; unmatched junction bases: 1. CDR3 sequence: CASSQEGQGTDTQYF. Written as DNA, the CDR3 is TGTGCCAGCAGCCAAGAAGGACAGGGCACAGATACGCAGTATTTT.

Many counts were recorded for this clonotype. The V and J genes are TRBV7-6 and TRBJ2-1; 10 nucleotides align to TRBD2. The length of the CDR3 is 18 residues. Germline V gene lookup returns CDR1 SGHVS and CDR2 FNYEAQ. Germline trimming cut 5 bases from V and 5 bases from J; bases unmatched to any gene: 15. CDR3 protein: CASSQWGASGSRNNEQFF. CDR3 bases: TGTGCCAGCAGCCAGTGGGGGGCTAGCGGGAGTAGGAACAATGAGCAGTTCTTC.

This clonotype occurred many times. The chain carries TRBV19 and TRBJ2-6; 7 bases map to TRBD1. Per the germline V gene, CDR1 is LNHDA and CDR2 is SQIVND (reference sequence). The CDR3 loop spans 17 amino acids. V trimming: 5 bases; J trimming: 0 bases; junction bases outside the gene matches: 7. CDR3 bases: TGTGCCAGTAGTCCTGAGACAGGGACCTCTGGGGCCAACGTCCTGACTTTC. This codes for CASSPETGTSGANVLTF.

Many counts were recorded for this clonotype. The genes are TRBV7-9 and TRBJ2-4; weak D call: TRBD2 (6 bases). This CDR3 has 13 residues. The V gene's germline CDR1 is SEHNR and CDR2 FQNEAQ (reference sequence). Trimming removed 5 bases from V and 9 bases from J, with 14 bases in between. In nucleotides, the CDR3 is TGTGCCAGCAGCCCTGGGGAGGTTGGCATTCAGTACTTC. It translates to CASSPGEVGIQYF.

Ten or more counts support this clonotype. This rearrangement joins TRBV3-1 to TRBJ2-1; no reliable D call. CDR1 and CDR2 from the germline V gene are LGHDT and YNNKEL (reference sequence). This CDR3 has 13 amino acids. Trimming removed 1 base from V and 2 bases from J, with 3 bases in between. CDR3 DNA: TGTGCCAGCAGCCAAGGGACCTACAATGAGCAGTTCTTC. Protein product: CASSQGTYNEQFF.

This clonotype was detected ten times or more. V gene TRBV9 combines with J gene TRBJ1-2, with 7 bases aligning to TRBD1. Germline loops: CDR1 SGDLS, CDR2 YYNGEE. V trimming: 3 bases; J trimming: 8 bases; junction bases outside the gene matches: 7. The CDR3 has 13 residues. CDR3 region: CASSADRAPGYTF. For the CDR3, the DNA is TGTGCCAGCAGCGCTGACAGGGCTCCAGGCTACACCTTC.

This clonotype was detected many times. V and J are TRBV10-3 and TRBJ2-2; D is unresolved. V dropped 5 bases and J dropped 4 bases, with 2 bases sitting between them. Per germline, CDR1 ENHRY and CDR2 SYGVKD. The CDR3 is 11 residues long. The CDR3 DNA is TGTGCCATCAGTTTCACCGGGGAGCTGTTTTTT. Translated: CAISFTGELFF.

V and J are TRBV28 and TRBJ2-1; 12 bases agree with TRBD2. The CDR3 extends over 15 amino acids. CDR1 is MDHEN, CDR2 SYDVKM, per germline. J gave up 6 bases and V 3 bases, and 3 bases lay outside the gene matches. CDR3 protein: CASSFMTSGSNEQFF. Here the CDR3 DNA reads TGTGCCAGCAGTTTTATGACTAGCGGGAGCAATGAGCAGTTCTTC.

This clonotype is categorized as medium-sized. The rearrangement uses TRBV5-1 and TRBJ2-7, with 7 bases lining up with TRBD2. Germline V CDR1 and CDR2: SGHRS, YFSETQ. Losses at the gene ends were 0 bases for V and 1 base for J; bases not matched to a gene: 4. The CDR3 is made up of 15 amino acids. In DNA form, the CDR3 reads TGCGCCAGCAGCTTGGCCCCGGGACTATCCTACGAGCAGTACGTC. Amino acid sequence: CASSLAPGLSYEQYV.

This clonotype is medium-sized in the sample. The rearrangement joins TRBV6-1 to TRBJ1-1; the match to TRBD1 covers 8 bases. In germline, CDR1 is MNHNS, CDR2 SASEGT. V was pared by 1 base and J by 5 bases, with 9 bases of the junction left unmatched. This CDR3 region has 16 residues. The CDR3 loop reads CASSEETAGGRTEAFF. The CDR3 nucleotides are TGTGCCAGCAGTGAAGAGACGGCAGGGGGCCGAACTGAAGCTTTCTTT.

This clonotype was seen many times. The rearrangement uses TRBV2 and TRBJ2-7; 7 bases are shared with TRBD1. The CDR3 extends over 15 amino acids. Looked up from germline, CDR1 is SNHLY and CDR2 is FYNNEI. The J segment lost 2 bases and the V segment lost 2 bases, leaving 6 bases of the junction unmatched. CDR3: CASSERDSFTYEQYF. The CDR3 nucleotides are TGTGCCAGCAGTGAAAGGGACAGTTTCACCTACGAGCAGTACTTC.

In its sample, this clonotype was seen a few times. Here the CDR3 DNA reads TGTGCCAGCAGTGCGACAGGGCGAGCGTATAATTCACCCCTCCACTTT. Translating gives CASSATGRAYNSPLHF. The rearrangement uses TRBV6-2 or TRBV6-3 and TRBJ1-6; 7 positions match TRBD1. With 5 bases clipped from V and 4 bases from J, the junction kept 8 bases outside the gene matches. In germline, CDR1 is MNHEY, CDR2 SVGEGT. The CDR3 sequence is 16 residues long.

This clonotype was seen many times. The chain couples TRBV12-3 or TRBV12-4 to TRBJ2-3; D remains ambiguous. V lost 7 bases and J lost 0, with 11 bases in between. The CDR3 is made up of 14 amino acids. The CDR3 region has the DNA TGTGCCAGCACCGCCACAGAGAGCACAGATACGCAGTATTTT. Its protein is CASTATESTDTQYF.

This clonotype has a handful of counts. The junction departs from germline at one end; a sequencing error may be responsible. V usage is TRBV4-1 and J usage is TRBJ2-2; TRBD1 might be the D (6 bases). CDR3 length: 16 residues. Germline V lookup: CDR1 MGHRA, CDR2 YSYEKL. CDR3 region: CASSHTPQGNNGELFF. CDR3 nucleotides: TGCGCCAGCAGCCATACTCCGCAGGGGAACAACGGGGAGCTGTTTTTT.

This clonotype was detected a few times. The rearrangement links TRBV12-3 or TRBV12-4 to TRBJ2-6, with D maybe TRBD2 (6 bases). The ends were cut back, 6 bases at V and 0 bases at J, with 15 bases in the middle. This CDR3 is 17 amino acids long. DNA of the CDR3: TGTGCCAGCAGCCCAGGAGGGGCTACCTCTGGGGCCAACGTCCTGACTTTC. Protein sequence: CASSPGGATSGANVLTF.

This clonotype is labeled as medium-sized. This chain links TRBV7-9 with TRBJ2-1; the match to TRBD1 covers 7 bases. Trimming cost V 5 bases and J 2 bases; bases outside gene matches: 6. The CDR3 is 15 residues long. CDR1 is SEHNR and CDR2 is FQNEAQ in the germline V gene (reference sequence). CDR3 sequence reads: CASSPQGLAYNEQFF. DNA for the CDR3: TGTGCCAGCAGCCCACAGGGGCTCGCCTACAATGAGCAGTTCTTC.

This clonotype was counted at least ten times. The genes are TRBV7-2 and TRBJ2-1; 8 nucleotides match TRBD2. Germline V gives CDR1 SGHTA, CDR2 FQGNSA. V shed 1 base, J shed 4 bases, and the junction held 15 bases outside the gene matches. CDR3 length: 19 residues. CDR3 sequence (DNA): TGTGCCAGCAGCTTAGGGTATCGGTTTGGCGGGAGGAATTACAATGAGCAGTTCTTC. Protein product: CASSLGYRFGGRNYNEQFF.

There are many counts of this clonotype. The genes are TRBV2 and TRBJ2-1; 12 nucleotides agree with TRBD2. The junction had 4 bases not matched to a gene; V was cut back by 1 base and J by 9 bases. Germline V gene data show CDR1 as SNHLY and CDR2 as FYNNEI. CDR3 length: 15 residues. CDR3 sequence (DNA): TGTGCCAGCAGTGAAGAGCTAGCGGGAGGGGCTGAGCAGTTCTTC. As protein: CASSEELAGGAEQFF. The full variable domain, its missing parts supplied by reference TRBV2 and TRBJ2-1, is EPEVTQTPSHQVTQMGQEVILRCVPISNHLYFYWYRQILGQKVEFLVSFYNNEISEKSEIFDDQFSVERPDGSNFTLKIRSTKLEDSAMYFCASSEELAGGAEQFFGPGTRLTVL.

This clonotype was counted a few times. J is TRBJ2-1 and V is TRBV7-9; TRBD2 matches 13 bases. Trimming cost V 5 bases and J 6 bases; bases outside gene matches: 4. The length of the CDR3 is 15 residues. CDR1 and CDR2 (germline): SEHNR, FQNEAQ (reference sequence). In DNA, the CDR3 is TGTGCCAGCAGCCAACTAGCGGGAGGGCTCAATGAGCAGTTCTTC. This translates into CASSQLAGGLNEQFF.

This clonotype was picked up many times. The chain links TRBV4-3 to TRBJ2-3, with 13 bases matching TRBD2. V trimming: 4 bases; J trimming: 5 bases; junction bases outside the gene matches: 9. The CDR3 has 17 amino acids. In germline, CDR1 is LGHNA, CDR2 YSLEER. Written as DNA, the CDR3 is TGCGCCAGCAGCCCGTTAGGGACTAGCGGGACGGGAGATACGCAGTATTTT. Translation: CASSPLGTSGTGDTQYF.

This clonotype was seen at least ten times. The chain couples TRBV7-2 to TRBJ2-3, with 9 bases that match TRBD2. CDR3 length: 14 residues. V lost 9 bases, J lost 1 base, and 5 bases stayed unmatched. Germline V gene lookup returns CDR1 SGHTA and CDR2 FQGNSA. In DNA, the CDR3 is TGTGCCAGTATAGCGGGAGCTGGCACAGATACGCAGTATTTT. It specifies CASIAGAGTDTQYF.

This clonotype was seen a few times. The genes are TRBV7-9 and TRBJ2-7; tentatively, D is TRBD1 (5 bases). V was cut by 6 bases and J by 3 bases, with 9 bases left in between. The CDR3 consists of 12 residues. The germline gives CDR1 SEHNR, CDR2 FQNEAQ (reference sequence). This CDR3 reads CASRATGYEQYF. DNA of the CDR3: TGTGCCAGCAGAGCCACAGGCTACGAGCAGTACTTC.

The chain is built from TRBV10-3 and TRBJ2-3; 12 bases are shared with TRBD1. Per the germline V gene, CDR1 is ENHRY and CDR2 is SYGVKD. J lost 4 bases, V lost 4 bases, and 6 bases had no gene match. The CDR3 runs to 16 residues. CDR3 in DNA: TGTGCCATCAGTGGAGGGGACAGGGGGCCGTCAGATACGCAGTATTTT. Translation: CAISGGDRGPSDTQYF.

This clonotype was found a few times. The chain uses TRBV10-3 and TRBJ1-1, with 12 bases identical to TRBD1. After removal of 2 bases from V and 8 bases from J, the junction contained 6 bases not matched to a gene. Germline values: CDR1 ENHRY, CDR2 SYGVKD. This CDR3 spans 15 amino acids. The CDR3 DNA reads TGTGCCATCAGTGAGGGAGAAGGGACAGGGGGCGAAGCTTTCTTT. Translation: CAISEGEGTGGEAFF.

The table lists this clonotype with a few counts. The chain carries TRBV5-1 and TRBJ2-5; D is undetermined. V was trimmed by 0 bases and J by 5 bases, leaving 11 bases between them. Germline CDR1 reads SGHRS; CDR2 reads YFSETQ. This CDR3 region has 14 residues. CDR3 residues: CASSLGHQEETQYF. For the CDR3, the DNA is TGCGCCAGCAGCTTGGGCCATCAGGAGGAGACCCAGTACTTC.

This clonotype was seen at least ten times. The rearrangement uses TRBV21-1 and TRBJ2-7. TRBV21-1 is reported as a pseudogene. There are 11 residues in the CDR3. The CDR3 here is CASRRIYEQYV. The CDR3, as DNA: TGTGCCAGCAGACGAATCTACGAGCAGTACGTC.

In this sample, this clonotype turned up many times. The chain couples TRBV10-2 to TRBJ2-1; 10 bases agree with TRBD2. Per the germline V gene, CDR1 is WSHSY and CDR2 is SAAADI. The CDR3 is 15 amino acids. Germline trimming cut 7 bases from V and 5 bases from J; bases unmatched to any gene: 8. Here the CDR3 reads CASNGGLATHNEQFF. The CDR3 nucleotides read TGCGCCAGCAATGGGGGACTAGCGACCCACAATGAGCAGTTCTTC.